This T cell receptor beta chain was observed in a study of T cell changes during pregnancy in multiple sclerosis. The table lists this clone with a few counts. Profiling relied on immunoSEQ multiplex PCR, and the TCRdb table lists in-frame clones only, not all of them. The sample carries tens of thousands of clones, approximately 86% recorded once. The sample was peripheral blood, taken before pregnancy. The TCR was taken from a female donor with multiple sclerosis, enrolled in a pregnancy study.

CDR3 bases: TGTGCCTGCACTGGACAGCCGTTCTCTGAAGCTTTCTTT. The encoded protein is CACTGQPFSEAFF. The J gene is TRBJ1-1, the V gene TRBV30; possible D gene TRBD1, 6 bases. Germline V gives CDR1 GTSNPN, CDR2 SVGIG (reference sequence). The length of the CDR3 is 13 residues. V was cut by 6 bases and J by 6 bases, with 17 bases left in between.